This T cell receptor beta chain emerged from a study of blood T cell repertoires in COVID-19. The repertoire was sequenced with immunoSEQ multiplex PCR; TCRdb's copy has only in-frame clones and lacks some. The sample yields some 83,000 clones, roughly 78% seen once. The V gene's germline CDR1 is SGHRS and CDR2 YFSETQ. CDR3 length: 14 residues. The germline V and J ends were trimmed by 4 bases and 2 bases, with 12 bases remaining between them. This sequence was found in a woman aged 80 or over with acute or convalescent COVID-19. The sequencing input was peripheral blood. The chain employs TRBV5-1 and TRBJ1-2, with D tentatively TRBD1 (6 bases). CDR3 DNA: TGCGCCAGCAGCCTCAGGACAGTAAACTATGGCTACACCTTC. As protein: CASSLRTVNYGYTF.